This entry is about one TCR beta chain. The antigen it recognizes is unknown. No clone much larger than this one lies a single base away; base qualities are absent. The germline V gene encodes CDR1 SGHKS and CDR2 YYEKEE (reference sequence). The CDR3 spans 14 residues, from the cysteine through the phenylalanine. This entry keeps only the CDR3 DNA: 42 bases, framed from base 1. The junction carries 16 bases between V and J, which are trimmed by 8 bases and 7 bases respectively. These data are taken from a study of blood T cell repertoires in COVID-19 (dated by TCRdb to 2018 to 2021). In the study overall: Samples from collaborators originated in the United States, Italy and Spain and spanned both the acute and convalescent phases of COVID-19. The prospective study material was composed of cDNA or gDNA derived from T cells, B-cell-depleted T cells, or PBMCs. Deeply sampled blood TCRbeta repertoires from subjects exposed to, actively infected with, or recovered from COVID-19 were included in the dataset. The repertoires were released in a freely available public database intended as a resource for research on the immune response to SARS-CoV-2. The samples were drawn from the first 160 participants of the ongoing ImmuneRACE study and from over 950 subjects provided by 6 global collaborators. The sample metadata nearly always contained a de-identified subject ID, COVID-19 status, age in years and sex. Where HLA class I and class II types were available, the types were taken from metadata supplied by the sample provider, not from assay-based typing. Study-level results and caveats: The amount of clinical and demographic metadata varied by source and participant and was provided uncurated.

TCRbeta CDR3 regions were amplified from genomic DNA by means of the immunoSEQ Assay, a bias-controlled multiplex PCR. As for the authors' bioinformatics: The number of nucleated cells in each sample was estimated from the amplification of reference gene primers within the assay. To quantify the absolute abundance of each unique TCRbeta CDR3 rearrangement, sequence reads were collapsed and filtered. Productive Simpson clonality was computed per sample as the square root of Simpson's diversity index over productive rearrangements. Not all clones reach the TCRdb copy of this immuneACCESS table, which keeps in-frame sequences only. Checked studies attribute under half of the gap to unresolved V genes and leave the rest unexplained. The V and J calls and the clone size are those of that table, but D and trimming were determined from the DNA. This sample is represented by about 170,000 clones; about 86% of them were singletons. Around 3.6% of the sample is held by the ten biggest clonotypes.

In the prospective study, participants were roughly 18 to 89 years old, resided in fewer than 25 geographic areas of the United States, and were enrolled through a virtual design. Cohort assignment in the prospective study relied on participant-reported clinical history from a screening survey and a study questionnaire. In the prospective study, mobile phlebotomists collected whole blood, serum and a nasopharyngeal or oropharyngeal swab from each participant. Participants in the prospective study had the option to provide additional blood draws and questionnaires over a roughly two-month period. Prospective study blood samples were shipped either frozen or at room temperature before DNA extraction.

The sequence links TRBV5-5 to TRBJ1-6, with TRBD1 as a weak D call on 6 bases. Sequenced sample: PBMCs or T cells enriched from blood (not recorded which). The receptor was derived from a woman aged 45 to 65 in a cohort exposed to, infected with or recovered from COVID-19 (not recorded which). The nucleotides are TGTGCCAGGGGCACAGGGTACCGAAATTCACCCCTCCACTTT. It translates as CARGTGYRNSPLHF.